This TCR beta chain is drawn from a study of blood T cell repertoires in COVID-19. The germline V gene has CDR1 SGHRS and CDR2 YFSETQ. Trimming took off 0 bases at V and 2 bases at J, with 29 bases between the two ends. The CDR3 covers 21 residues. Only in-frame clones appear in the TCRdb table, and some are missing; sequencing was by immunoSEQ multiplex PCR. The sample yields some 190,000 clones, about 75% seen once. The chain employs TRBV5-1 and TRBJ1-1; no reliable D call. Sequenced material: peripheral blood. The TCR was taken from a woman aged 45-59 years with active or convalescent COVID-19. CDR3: CASSLALYPPAKGRSNTEAFF. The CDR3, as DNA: TGCGCCAGCAGCTTGGCCCTATACCCCCCGGCCAAAGGGAGGAGTAACACTGAAGCTTTCTTT.